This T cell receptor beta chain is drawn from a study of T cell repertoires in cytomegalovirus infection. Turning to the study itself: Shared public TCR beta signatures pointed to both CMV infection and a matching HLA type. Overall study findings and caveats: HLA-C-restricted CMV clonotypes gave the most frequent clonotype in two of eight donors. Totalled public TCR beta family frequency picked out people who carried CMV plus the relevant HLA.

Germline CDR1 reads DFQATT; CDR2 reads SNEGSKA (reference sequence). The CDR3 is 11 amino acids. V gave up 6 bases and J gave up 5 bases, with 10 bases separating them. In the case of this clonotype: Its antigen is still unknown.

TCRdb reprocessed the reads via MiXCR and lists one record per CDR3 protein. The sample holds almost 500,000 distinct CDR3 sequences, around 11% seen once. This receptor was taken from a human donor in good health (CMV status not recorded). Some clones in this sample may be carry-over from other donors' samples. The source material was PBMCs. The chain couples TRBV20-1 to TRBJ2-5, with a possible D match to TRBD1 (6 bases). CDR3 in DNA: TGCAGTGCGGAGAGGGGGGAGACCCAGTACTTC. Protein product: CSAERGETQYF.